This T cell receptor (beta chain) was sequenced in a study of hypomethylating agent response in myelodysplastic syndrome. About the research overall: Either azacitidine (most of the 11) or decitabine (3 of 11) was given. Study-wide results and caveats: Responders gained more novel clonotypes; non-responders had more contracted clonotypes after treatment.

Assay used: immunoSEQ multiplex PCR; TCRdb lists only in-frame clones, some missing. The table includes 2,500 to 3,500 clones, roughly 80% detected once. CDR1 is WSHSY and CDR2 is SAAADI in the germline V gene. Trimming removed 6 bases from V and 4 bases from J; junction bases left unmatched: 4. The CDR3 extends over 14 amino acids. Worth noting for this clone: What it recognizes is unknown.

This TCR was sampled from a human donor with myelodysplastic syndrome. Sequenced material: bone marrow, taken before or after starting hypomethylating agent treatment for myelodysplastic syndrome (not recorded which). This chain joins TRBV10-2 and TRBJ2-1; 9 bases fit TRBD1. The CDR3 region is CASSGQGPYNEQFF. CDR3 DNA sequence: TGCGCCAGCAGCGGACAGGGGCCTTACAATGAGCAGTTCTTC.